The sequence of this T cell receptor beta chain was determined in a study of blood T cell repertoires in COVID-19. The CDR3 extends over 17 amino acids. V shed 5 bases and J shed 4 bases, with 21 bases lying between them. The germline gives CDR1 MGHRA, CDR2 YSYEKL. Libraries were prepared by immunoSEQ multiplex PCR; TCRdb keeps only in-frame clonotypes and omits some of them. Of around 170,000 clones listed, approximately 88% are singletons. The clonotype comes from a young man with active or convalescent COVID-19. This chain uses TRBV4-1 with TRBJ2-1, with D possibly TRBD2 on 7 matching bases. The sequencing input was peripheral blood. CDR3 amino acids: CASSSSGGPLFYNEQFF. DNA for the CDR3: TGCGCCAGCAGCTCTTCCGGGGGGCCACTCTTTTACAATGAGCAGTTCTTC.